These 20 T cell receptor beta chains were all obtained from the same sample, sequenced in a study of tumor-infiltrating lymphocytes in oesophageal squamous cell carcinoma. TCRdb redid the calling of the PCR reads with MiXCR, one entry per CDR3 protein. This sample has about 15,000 distinct CDR3 sequences, with around 52% found just once. Sequencing used esophageal tumor tissue. These receptors were collected from a male donor with esophageal squamous cell carcinoma.

This clonotype was found many times. The chain is built from TRBV20-1 and TRBJ2-7; D unclear. Trimming shortened V by 6 bases and J by 0 bases, and 12 bases separated the two germline ends. The CDR3 sequence is 13 residues long. Germline loops: CDR1 DFQATT, CDR2 SNEGSKA (reference sequence). CDR3 region: CSAMRTDSYEQYF. The CDR3, as DNA: TGCAGTGCCATGAGGACGGACTCCTACGAGCAGTACTTC.

The V call is TRBV25-1, the J call TRBJ1-2; tentatively, D is TRBD1 (5 bases). Per the germline V gene, CDR1 is MGHDK and CDR2 is SYGVNS. Deletions cut 4 bases from V and 2 bases from J, with 8 bases between. CDR3 size: 13 residues. The CDR3 spells CASSGRQNYGYTF. The DNA for the CDR3 is TGTGCCAGCAGTGGTCGACAGAACTATGGCTACACCTTC.

The J gene is TRBJ2-1, the V gene TRBV11-2, with TRBD1 as a possible D gene (6 bases). Looked up from germline, CDR1 is SGHAT and CDR2 is FQNNGV. This CDR3 spans 16 amino acids. Trimming stripped 0 bases from V and 8 bases from J, with 17 bases between. The DNA of the CDR3 is TGTGCCAGCAGCTTAGATGGGGGCCCAACTCCGGATGAGCAGTTCTTC. Its protein product is CASSLDGGPTPDEQFF.

This clonotype was seen more than once but under ten times. The chain recombines TRBV2 with TRBJ2-7, with no clear D. Germline V gene sequence: CDR1 SNHLY, CDR2 FYNNEI. Between the trimmed V and J ends, which lost 3 bases and 0 bases, there was a span of 9 bases. The CDR3 is 14 amino acids. DNA for the CDR3: TGTGCCAGCAGTGATGCAGGTATCTCCTACGAGCAGTACTTC. It yields the protein CASSDAGISYEQYF.

The chain joins TRBV11-2 to TRBJ2-1, with D maybe TRBD1 (5 bases). The J call may not be correct, given that the DNA end is closer to TRBJ1-2. Germline V gene sequence: CDR1 SGHAT, CDR2 FQNNGV. The CDR3 covers 17 residues. CDR3 nucleotides: TGTGCCAGCAGCTTATTCGGACAAGTCGGGGTCAACTATGGCTACACCTTC. Amino acids: CASSLFGQVGVNYGYTF.

Concerning this clonotype: The CDR3 end shows no conserved phenylalanine or tryptophan, and so a read error is likely. The limits of the CDR3 on the DNA are not certain, so only TCRdb's listed CDR3 is given. The chain recombines TRBV5-5 with TRBJ2-7; TRBD1 is taken as the D call from the table, unchecked against the DNA. Germline V gene lookup returns CDR1 SGHKS and CDR2 YYEKEE (reference sequence). The CDR3 has 16 amino acids, counting both end residues. The chain's CDR3 is CASSLVAGSDSYTFGS.

In its sample, this clonotype was seen many times. In DNA form, the CDR3 reads TGTGCCAGCAGCTTACGGCAGGGACAAGAGACCCAGTACTTC. Amino acids: CASSLRQGQETQYF. The chain uses TRBV7-9 and TRBJ2-5; TRBD1 might be the D (5 bases). Per germline, CDR1 SEHNR and CDR2 FQNEAQ (reference sequence). This CDR3 is 14 amino acids long. V lost 2 bases, J lost 2 bases, and 9 bases lay in between.

This chain links TRBV7-8 with TRBJ2-5; 10 positions match TRBD1. The CDR3 runs to 17 residues. CDR1 is SGHVS and CDR2 is FQNEAQ in the germline V gene. The junction had 15 bases not matched to a gene; V was cut back by 4 bases and J by 7 bases. In nucleotides, the CDR3 is TGTGCCAGCAGCTCCCCCTCGACAGGGGGCACTCGAGGGACCCAGTACTTC. Its translation is CASSSPSTGGTRGTQYF.

In its sample, this clonotype was seen many times. The rearrangement joins TRBV12-3 or TRBV12-4 to TRBJ2-3; no clear D. V was shortened by 3 bases and J by 6 bases, with 7 bases between the two germline ends. CDR3 length equals 12 residues. The CDR3 is CASSFSADTQYF. The CDR3 coding sequence is TGTGCCAGCAGTTTTTCTGCGGATACGCAGTATTTT.

This clonotype is labeled as large (0.1 to 1%). The rearrangement uses TRBV7-9 and TRBJ2-5, with 7 nucleotides matching TRBD1. The CDR3 loop spans 17 amino acids. V lost 3 bases, J lost 5 bases, and 15 bases stayed unmatched. Germline CDR1 SEHNR, CDR2 FQNEAQ (reference sequence). In DNA, the CDR3 is TGTGCCAGCAGCTTCTCTACCGGGACAGAGGGGCGGGAGACCCAGTACTTC. The encoded protein is CASSFSTGTEGRETQYF. Using reference TRBV7-9 and TRBJ2-5 for the parts outside the CDR3, the full variable domain is DTGVSQNPRHKITKRGQNVTFRCDPISEHNRLYWYRQTLGQGPEFLTYFQNEAQLEKSRLLSDRFSAERPKGSFSTLEIQRTEQGDSAMYLCASSFSTGTEGRETQYFGPGTRLLVL.

In this sample, this clonotype turned up a few times. CDR3: CASSLGDSSYNEQFF. As DNA, the CDR3 is TGTGCCAGCAGTTTAGGGGACAGTTCCTACAATGAGCAGTTCTTC. The chain links TRBV12-3 or TRBV12-4 to TRBJ2-1, with 7 bases matching TRBD1. Unmatched junction bases numbered 1, after V lost 1 base and J lost 1 base. CDR3 size: 15 residues.

This clonotype occurred once. The CDR3 sequence: CASNTELDSTQYF. The CDR3 DNA follows: TGTGCCAGCAATACCGAGCTTGACAGTACGCAGTATTTT. The J gene is TRBJ1-1, the V gene TRBV2; possible D gene TRBD1, 5 bases. The end of the DNA fits TRBJ2-3 better, so the J call may be wrong. The CDR3 runs to 13 residues. Germline assignment: CDR1 SNHLY and CDR2 FYNNEI.

As regards this clonotype: A much larger clone is a single base away; this may be a read error. The CDR3 loop reads CASSLSRGDYNEQYF. CDR3 DNA: TGTGCCAGCAGCTTAAGCCGGGGCGACTACAATGAGCAGTACTTC. The rearrangement uses TRBV11-2 and TRBJ2-5; D may correspond to TRBD1 or TRBD2 (5 bases each). The length of the CDR3 is 15 residues. Germline V CDR1 and CDR2: SGHAT, FQNNGV. Between the trimmed V and J ends, which lost 2 bases and 11 bases, there was a span of 21 bases.

This chain connects TRBV6-1 to TRBJ2-1; D gene ambiguous. The CDR3 loop spans 16 amino acids. V was shortened by 2 bases and J by 3 bases, with 14 bases between the two germline ends. In germline, CDR1 is MNHNS, CDR2 SASEGT. This CDR3 is CASSELMGALYNEQFF. CDR3 sequence (DNA): TGTGCCAGCAGTGAACTTATGGGCGCACTCTACAATGAGCAGTTCTTC.

J is TRBJ2-3 and V is TRBV12-3 or TRBV12-4, with D uncertain. The J call may be in error: the DNA end matches TRBJ2-5 better. The CDR3 contains 13 residues. The CDR3: CASTHGVEETQYF. CDR3 nucleotides: TGTGCCAGCACTCACGGCGTGGAAGAGACCCAGTACTTC.

Ten or more counts support this clonotype. The germline gene is not matched at one end of the junction; a read error may be the cause. The chain couples TRBV7-7 to TRBJ2-5, with 7 bases identical to TRBD2. Per germline, CDR1 SSHAT and CDR2 FNYEAQ (reference sequence). This CDR3 is built from 14 residues. This CDR3 is CASSVGLVEETQYF. For the CDR3, the DNA is TGTGCTAGCAGCGTCGGACTAGTAGAGGAGACCCAGTACTTC. Complete variable domain (other parts from reference TRBV7-7 and TRBJ2-5): GAGVSQSPRYKVTKRGQDVTLRCDPISSHATLYWYQQALGQGPEFLTYFNYEAQPDKSGLPSDRFSAERPEGSISTLTIQRTEQRDSAMYRCASSVGLVEETQYFGPGTRLLVL.

This clonotype was detected once. The conserved phenylalanine or tryptophan normally closing the CDR3 is absent here, so this likely arose from a read error. The limits of the CDR3 on the DNA are not certain, so only TCRdb's listed CDR3 is given. The chain carries TRBV7-2 and TRBJ2-4. CDR1 and CDR2 (germline): SGHTA, FQGNSA. Inclusive of both ends, the CDR3 amounts to 13 amino acids. The CDR3 spells CASSLTYEQYFGN.

The gene calls are TRBV28 and TRBJ2-3; 7 bases are a match to TRBD2. Germline-derived CDR1 and CDR2 are MDHEN and SYDVKM. V dropped 4 bases and J dropped 0; count of bases not matched to a gene: 7. This CDR3 has 16 residues. CDR3 nucleotides: TGTGCCAGCAGTTGGACTAGGGGCTCTAGCACAGATACGCAGTATTTT. This gives the protein CASSWTRGSSTDTQYF.

This clonotype has only a few counts. V usage is TRBV6-1 and J usage is TRBJ2-7, with TRBD2 matching 9 bases. Matching the DNA end better, TRBJ2-1 makes the J call doubtful. The CDR3 covers 16 residues. Germline CDR1 and CDR2: MNHNS and SASEGT. The CDR3 bases are TGTGCCAGCAGCCCCGATGGACTAGCGATTTACAATGAGCAGTTCTTC. Protein product: CASSPDGLAIYNEQFF.

This chain uses TRBV28 with TRBJ1-2; D call uncertain. This CDR3 contains 15 residues. Germline values: CDR1 MDHEN, CDR2 SYDVKM. V lost 7 bases, J lost 0 bases, and 15 bases lay in between. CDR3 bases: TGTGCCAGCAATTCTCTATCCGGGTCTAACTATGGCTACACCTTC. Protein sequence: CASNSLSGSNYGYTF.